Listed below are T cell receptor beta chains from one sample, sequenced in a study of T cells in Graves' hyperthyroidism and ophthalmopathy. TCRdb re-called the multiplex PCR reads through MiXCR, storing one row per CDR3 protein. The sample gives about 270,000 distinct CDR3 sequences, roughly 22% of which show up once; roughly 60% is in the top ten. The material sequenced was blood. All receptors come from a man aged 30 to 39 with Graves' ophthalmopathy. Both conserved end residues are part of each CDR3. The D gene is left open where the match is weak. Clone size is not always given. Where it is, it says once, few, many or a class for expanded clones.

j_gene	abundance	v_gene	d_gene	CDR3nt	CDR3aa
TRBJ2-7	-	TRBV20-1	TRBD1	TGCAGTGCTACACCGGGACAGCTCTACGAGCAGTACTTC	CSATPGQLYEQYF
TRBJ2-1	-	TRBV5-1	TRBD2	TGCGCCAGCAGCCACGCCGTCGGAGCGGGAGCGGCTGAGCAGTTCTTC	CASSHAVGAGAAEQFF
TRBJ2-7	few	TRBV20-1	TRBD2	TGCAGTGCTGAAAGCGGGAGATCCCCCTACGAGCAGTACTTC	CSAESGRSPYEQYF
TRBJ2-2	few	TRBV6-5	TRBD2	TGTGCCAGCAGTTACTTCGGGGGCACTAGCGGGAGTCGGACCGGGGAGCTGTTTTTT	CASSYFGGTSGSRTGELFF
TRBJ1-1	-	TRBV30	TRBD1	TGTGCCTGGATCAGGGGGGAGTCCACTGAAGCTTTCTTT	CAWIRGESTEAFF
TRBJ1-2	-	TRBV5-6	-	TGTGCCAGCAGCTCCTGGGTTTCTCCGAACTATGGCTACACCTTC	CASSSWVSPNYGYTF
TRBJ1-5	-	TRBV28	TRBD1	TGTGCCAGCAGCCGGGACAGGAGGGGAAATCAGCCCCAGCATTTT	CASSRDRRGNQPQHF
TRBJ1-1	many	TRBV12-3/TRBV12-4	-	TGTGCCAGCAAATTTCGGTCCCCAAACACTGAAGCTTTCTTT	CASKFRSPNTEAFF
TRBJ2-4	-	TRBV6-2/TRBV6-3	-	TGTGCCAGCAGTCAAAATGGGGTCTTGGACATTCAGTACTTC	CASSQNGVLDIQYF
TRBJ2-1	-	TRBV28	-	TGTGCCAGCAGCATTCAGGGGGAGGACGAGCAGTTCTTC	CASSIQGEDEQFF
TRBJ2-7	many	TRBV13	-	TGTGCCAGCAGCTTATCACAGGGAGCATACGAGCAGTACTTC	CASSLSQGAYEQYF
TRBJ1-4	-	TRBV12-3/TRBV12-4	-	TGTGCCAGCAGTAAACGGGCCTCTGATGAAAAACTGTTTTTT	CASSKRASDEKLFF
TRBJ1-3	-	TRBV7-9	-	TGTGCCAGCAGCAACAGGGTCTCAGGAAACACCATATATTTT	CASSNRVSGNTIYF
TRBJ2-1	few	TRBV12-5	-	TGTGCTAGTGGTTTGCGGGAACATTCCTACAATGAGCAGTTCTTC	CASGLREHSYNEQFF
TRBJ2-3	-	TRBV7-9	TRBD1	TGTGCCAGCAGCACAGGGACAGGGATTACAGATACGCAGTATTTT	CASSTGTGITDTQYF
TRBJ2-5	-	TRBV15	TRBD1	TGTGCCACCAGCACTCCAGGGGGCGCAGAGACCCAGTACTTC	CATSTPGGAETQYF
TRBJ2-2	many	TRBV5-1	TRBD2	TGCGCCAGCAGCTTGGAATGGGTAGCGGGAGGCACCGGGGAGCTGTTTTTT	CASSLEWVAGGTGELFF
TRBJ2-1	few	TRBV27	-	TGTGCCAGCAGTTTCCGAGGGGCCCCCAATGAGCAGTTCTTC	CASSFRGAPNEQFF
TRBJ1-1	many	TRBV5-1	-	TGCGCCAGCAGCTTGGGGGACCTTCCGAACACTGAAGCTTTCTTT	CASSLGDLPNTEAFF
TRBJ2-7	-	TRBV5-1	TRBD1	TGCGCCAGCAGCCCGAAAATACCCGGGACAGGGGGCGGTTTATACGAGCAGTACTTC	CASSPKIPGTGGGLYEQYF
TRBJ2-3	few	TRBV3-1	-	TGTGCCAGCAGCCAAGGGCGACTAGACGCAGATACGCAGTATTTT	CASSQGRLDADTQYF
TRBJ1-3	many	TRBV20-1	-	TGCAGTGCTGAGCACGGAAACACCATATATTTT	CSAEHGNTIYF
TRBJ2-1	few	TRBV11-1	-	TGTGCCAGCAGCCAAGATGCGGGCGGACTAACCTACAATGAGCAGTTCTTC	CASSQDAGGLTYNEQFF
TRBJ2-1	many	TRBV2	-	TGTGCCAGCAGTGAAGACGGGATTACCTACAATGAGCAGTTCTTC	CASSEDGITYNEQFF
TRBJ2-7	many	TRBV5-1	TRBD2	TGCGCCAGCAGCTTGGCTAGCGGGACCTACGAGCAGTACTTC	CASSLASGTYEQYF
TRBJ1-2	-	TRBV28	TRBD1	TGTGCCAGCAGTTCAAACAGGGGCCGGGATGGCTACACCTTC	CASSSNRGRDGYTF
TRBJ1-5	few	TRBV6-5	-	TGTGCCAGCAGTTACTCGAAAGGGAGGGGTGATCAGCCCCAGCATTTT	CASSYSKGRGDQPQHF
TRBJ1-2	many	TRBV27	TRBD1	TGTGCCAGCAGTCCCGACAGGGTGGGAGGCTACACCTTC	CASSPDRVGGYTF
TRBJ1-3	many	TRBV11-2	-	TGTGCCAGCAGCTTATCCTTTTCGGGAAACACCATATATTTT	CASSLSFSGNTIYF
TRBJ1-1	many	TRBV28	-	TGTGCCAGCAGTTTAGCCAGGCCCACTGAAGCTTTCTTT	CASSLARPTEAFF
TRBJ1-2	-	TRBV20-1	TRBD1	TGCAGTGCTAGACCGGACAGGGGGCGACCCGGCTACACCTTC	CSARPDRGRPGYTF
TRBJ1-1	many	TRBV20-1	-	TGCAGTGCTAGCAGGGCTGACACTGAAGCTTTCTTT	CSASRADTEAFF
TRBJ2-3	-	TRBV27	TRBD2	TGTGCCAGCAGTTTAACATTTTCCGGGACTAGCGGGAGGAATACGCAGTATTTT	CASSLTFSGTSGRNTQYF
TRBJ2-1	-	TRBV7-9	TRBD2	TGTGCCAGCAGGATCGGGGCGGGAGCGGGGGAGCAGTTCTTC	CASRIGAGAGEQFF
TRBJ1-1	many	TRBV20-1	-	TGCAGTGTTGATTACGCGGGAACTGAAGCTTTCTTT	CSVDYAGTEAFF
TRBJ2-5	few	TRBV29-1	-	TGCAGCTCCTCCGGGAACCAAGAGACCCAGTACTTC	CSSSGNQETQYF
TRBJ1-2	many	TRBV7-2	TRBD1	TGTGCCAGCAGCGGGGGGACAGGGGTTAACTATGGCTACACCTTC	CASSGGTGVNYGYTF
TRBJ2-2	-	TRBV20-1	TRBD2	TGCAGTGCTAGAGCTCTAGCGGTAGATGGCGGGGAGCTGTTTTTT	CSARALAVDGGELFF
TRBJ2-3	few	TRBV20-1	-	TGCAGTGCAGACGGGGTGCTGGTAGCAAAAGATACGCAGTATTTT	CSADGVLVAKDTQYF
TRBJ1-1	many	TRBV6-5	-	TGTGCCAGCAGTTACCAGGCAGAGAACACTGAAGCTTTCTTT	CASSYQAENTEAFF
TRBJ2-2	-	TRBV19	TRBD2	TGTGCCAGTAGTTCCTCTAGCGGGATCGGCACCGGGGAGCTGTTTTTT	CASSSSSGIGTGELFF
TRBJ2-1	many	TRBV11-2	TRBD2	TGTGCCAGCGTATCTGGGACTAGCGGACTCAATGAGCAGTTCTTC	CASVSGTSGLNEQFF
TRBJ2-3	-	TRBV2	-	TGTGCCAGCAGTGAAATGGTTAGCACAGATACGCAGTATTTT	CASSEMVSTDTQYF
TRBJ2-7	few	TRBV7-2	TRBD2	TGTGCCAGCATCCCCCGGATAGCGGGATATCCCTACGAGCAGTACTTC	CASIPRIAGYPYEQYF
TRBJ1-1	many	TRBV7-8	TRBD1	TGTGCCAGCAGCTCTCGGACAGGTCTTACCAACACTGAAGCTTTCTTT	CASSSRTGLTNTEAFF
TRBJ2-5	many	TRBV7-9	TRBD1	TGTGCCAGCAGCCGGACAGGGCTAGAGACCCAGTACTTC	CASSRTGLETQYF
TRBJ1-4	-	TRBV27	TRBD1	TGTGCCAGCAGCTCCGGGACAGCTCGGGAAAAACTGTTTTTT	CASSSGTAREKLFF
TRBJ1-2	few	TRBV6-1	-	TGTGCCAGCAGTCCTTCCGGGGGCGCGAACTATGGCTACACCTTC	CASSPSGGANYGYTF
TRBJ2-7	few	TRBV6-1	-	TGTGCCAGCAGCGGGCGGGTGGGGGCCTACGAGCAGTACTTC	CASSGRVGAYEQYF
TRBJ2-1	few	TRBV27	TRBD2	TGTGCCAGCAGTCAACTAACTAGCGGGAGGGCGGGCGGTGAGCAGTTCTTC	CASSQLTSGRAGGEQFF
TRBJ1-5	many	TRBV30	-	TGTGCCTGGAGTGGAGGGAGCAATCAGCCCCAGCATTTT	CAWSGGSNQPQHF
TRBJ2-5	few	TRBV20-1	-	TGCAGTGCTAGGCCCGGGGCAAGCCAAGAGACCCAGTACTTC	CSARPGASQETQYF
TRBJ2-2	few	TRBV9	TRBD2	TGTGCCAGCAGCGCGGGACTAGTGCGGGACACCGGGGAGCTGTTTTTT	CASSAGLVRDTGELFF
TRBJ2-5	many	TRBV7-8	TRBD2	TGTGCCAGCAGCTTTGCCCTAGCGGGAGGGCGGGAGACCCAGTACTTC	CASSFALAGGRETQYF